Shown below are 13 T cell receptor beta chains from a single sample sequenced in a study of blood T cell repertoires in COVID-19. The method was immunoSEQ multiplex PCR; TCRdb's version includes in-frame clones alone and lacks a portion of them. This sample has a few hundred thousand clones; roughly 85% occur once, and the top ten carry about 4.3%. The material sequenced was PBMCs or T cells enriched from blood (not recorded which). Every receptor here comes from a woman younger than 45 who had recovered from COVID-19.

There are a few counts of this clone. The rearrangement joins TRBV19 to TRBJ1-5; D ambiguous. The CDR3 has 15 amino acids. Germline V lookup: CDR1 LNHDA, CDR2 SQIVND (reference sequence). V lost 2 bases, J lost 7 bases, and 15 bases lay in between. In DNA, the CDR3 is TGTGCCAGTAGTATACTAAGGTCGTGGGAGCAGCCCCAGCATTTT. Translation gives CASSILRSWEQPQHF.

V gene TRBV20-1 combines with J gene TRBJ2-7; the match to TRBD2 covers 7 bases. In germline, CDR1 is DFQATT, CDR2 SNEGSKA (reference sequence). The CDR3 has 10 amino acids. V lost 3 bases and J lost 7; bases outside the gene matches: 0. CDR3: CSASGREQYF. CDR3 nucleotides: TGCAGTGCTAGCGGGAGGGAGCAGTACTTC.

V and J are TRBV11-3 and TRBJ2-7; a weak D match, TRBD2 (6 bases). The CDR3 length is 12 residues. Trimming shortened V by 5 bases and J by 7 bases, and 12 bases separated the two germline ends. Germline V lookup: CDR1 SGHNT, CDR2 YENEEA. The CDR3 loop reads CASSQGAGEQYF. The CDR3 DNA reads TGTGCCAGCAGCCAAGGGGCGGGGGAGCAGTACTTC.

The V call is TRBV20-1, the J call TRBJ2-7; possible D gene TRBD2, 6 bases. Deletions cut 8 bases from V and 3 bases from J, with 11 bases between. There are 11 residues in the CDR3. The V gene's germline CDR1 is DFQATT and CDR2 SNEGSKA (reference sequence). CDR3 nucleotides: TGCAGTATCGGGACTTTCTACGAGCAGTACTTC. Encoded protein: CSIGTFYEQYF.

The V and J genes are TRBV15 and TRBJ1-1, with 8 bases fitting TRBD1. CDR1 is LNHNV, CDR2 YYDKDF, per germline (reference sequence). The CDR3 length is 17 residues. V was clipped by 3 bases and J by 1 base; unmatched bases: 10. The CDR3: CATSRDPRTGRNTEAFF. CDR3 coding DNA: TGTGCCACCAGCAGGGACCCCAGGACAGGGAGGAACACTGAAGCTTTCTTT.

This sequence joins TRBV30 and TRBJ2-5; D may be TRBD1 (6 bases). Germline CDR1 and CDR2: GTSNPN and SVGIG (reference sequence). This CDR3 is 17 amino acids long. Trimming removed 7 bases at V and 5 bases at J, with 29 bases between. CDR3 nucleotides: TGTGCCTCTGATTTAAGCCCCGGGACATACGGTGTGGAGACCCAGTACTTC. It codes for CASDLSPGTYGVETQYF.

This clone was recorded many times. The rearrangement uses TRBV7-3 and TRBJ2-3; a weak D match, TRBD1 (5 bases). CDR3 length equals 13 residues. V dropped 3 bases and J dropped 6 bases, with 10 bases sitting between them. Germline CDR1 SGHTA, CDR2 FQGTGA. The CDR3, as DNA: TGTGCCAGCAGCTTGGGCCCAGGGGATACGCAGTATTTT. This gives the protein CASSLGPGDTQYF.

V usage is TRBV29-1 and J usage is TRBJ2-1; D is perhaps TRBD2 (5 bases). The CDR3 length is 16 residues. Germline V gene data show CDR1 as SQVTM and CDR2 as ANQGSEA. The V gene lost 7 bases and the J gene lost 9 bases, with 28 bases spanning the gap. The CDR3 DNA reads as TGCAGCGCCACCGGACGGGGAGTTCCCTCGGTGGGTGAGCAGTTCTTC. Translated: CSATGRGVPSVGEQFF.

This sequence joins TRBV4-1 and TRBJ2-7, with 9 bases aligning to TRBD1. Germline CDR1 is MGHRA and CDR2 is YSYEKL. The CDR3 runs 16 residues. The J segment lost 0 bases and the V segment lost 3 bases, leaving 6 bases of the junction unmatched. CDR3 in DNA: TGCGCCAGCAGCCATCCCGGGACAGGGTTCTCCTACGAGCAGTACTTC. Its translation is CASSHPGTGFSYEQYF.

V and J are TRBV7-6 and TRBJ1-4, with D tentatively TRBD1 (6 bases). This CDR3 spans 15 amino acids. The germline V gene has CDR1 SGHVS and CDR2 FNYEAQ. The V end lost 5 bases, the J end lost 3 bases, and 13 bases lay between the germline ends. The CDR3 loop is CASSPLDRANEKLFF. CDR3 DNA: TGTGCCAGCAGCCCCTTGGACAGAGCTAATGAAAAACTGTTTTTT.

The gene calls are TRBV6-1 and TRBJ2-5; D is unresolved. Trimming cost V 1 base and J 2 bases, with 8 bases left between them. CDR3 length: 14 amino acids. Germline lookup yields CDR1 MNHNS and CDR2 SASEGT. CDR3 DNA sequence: TGTGCCAGCAGTGAAGGGGCACTGCAAGAGACCCAGTACTTC. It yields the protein CASSEGALQETQYF.

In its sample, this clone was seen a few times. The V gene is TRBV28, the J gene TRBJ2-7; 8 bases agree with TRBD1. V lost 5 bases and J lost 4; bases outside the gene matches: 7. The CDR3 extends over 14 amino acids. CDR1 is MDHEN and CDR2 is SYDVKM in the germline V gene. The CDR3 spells CASSGSGGLYEQYF. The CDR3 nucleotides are TGTGCCAGCAGTGGGTCAGGGGGCTTGTACGAGCAGTACTTC.

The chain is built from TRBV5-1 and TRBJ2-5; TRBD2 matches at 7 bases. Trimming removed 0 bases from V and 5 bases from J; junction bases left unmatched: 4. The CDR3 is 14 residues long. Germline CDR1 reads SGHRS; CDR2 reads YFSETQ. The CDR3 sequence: CASSLGGSRETQYF. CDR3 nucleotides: TGCGCCAGCAGCTTGGGCGGGAGTAGGGAGACCCAGTACTTC.